A single TCR beta chain is shown here with its context. The antigen is undetermined. The data are from a study of shared clonotypes between healthy human individuals. Broader study findings: With four donors compared, about 5.2% of naive CD4 clonotypes were shared.

The data were produced by immunoSEQ multiplex PCR, yet TCRdb's version contains in-frame clones alone and is incomplete. Of about 2.3 million clones in the sample, about 92% were seen once. This CDR3 is 18 amino acids long. V was clipped by 4 bases and J by 2 bases; unmatched bases: 13. Germline V lookup: CDR1 MNHNS, CDR2 SASEGT. The sample comprised naive CD4+ T cells from PBMCs. The subset was: CD45RA+ positively selected. The chain employs TRBV6-1 and TRBJ2-7; 11 bases align to TRBD1. The source is a young man in good health. Some clones in this sample may be carry-over from other donors' samples. In DNA, the CDR3 is TGTGCCAGCAGTGTCACCGGGACAGGGGGTGATTTCGCCTACGAGCAGTACTTC. It is translated as CASSVTGTGGDFAYEQYF.